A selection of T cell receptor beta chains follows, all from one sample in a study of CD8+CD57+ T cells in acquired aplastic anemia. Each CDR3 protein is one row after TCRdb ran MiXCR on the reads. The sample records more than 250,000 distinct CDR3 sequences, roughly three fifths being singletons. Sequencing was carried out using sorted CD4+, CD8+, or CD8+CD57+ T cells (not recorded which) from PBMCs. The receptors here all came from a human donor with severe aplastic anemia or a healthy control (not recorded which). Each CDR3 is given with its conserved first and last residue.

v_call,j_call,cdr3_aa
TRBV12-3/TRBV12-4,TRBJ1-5,CASRARGGPQHF
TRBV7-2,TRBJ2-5,CASSLWGQSQETQYF
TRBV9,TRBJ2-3,CASSVEGRGTDTQYF
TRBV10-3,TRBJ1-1,CATQGGSIAEAFF
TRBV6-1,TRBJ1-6,CASSDRGRNSPLHF
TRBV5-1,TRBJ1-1,CASSLDTAKNTEAFF
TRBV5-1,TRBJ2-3,CASSGTSGRDTQYF
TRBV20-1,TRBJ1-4,CSAGVGSTNEKLFF
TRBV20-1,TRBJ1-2,CSARVISGNTF
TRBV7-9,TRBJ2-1,CASSLAGTGINEQFF
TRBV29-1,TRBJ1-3,CSVREGWNSGNTIYF
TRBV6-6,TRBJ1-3,CASSPRLLSGNTIYF
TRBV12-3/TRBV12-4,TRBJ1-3,CASSLAQGNTIYF
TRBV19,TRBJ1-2,CASSIQGNYGYTF
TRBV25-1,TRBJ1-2,CATRKGVGGYTF
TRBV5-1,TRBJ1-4,CASSRDSGYGYGLFF
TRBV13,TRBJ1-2,CASSSPGGGYGYTF
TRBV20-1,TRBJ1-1,CSAREDREGFF
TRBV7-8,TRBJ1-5,CATTRDRVPGQPQHF
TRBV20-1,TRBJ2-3,CSALLAGGRDTQYF